Listed below are T cell receptor beta chains from one sample, sequenced in a study of CD8 T cells in ankylosing spondylitis. TCRdb re-called the 5' RACE reads through MiXCR, storing one row per CDR3 protein. This table holds 250,000 to 300,000 distinct CDR3 sequences, roughly 20% found once. Specimen: blood, either unsorted or a sorted T cell fraction (not recorded which). The origin of the receptors is a male donor with ankylosing spondylitis or in good health (not recorded which). Both conserved end residues are part of each CDR3. A D gene is named only where the DNA matches it firmly. Only part of the rows carry a size: once, few, many, or a class if the clone is expanded.

TRBJ1-1	TRBV7-8	-	14	-	TGTGCCAGCAGCTCCGATGAATTAAACACTGAAGCTTTCTTT	CASSSDELNTEAFF
TRBJ2-2	TRBV28	few	11	-	TGTGCCAGCAGTTTTAGGTGGGAGCTGTTTTTT	CASSFRWELFF
TRBJ1-1	TRBV5-1	-	15	TRBD1	TGCGCCAGCAGCTTCGGACAGGGTATGGACACTGAAGCTTTCTTT	CASSFGQGMDTEAFF
TRBJ1-2	TRBV10-3	many	14	-	TGTGCCATCAGTGAAGGCAGATCTAACTATGGCTACACCTTC	CAISEGRSNYGYTF
TRBJ2-5	TRBV28	-	15	-	TGTGCCAGCAGTTCTGGCGGGCTGGGTGGAGGGACCCAGTACTTC	CASSSGGLGGGTQYF
TRBJ1-6	TRBV3-1	few	15	-	TGTGCCAGCACCGAAGGGGGGTCCTATAATTCACCCCTCCACTTT	CASTEGGSYNSPLHF
TRBJ2-4	TRBV20-1	-	16	TRBD2	TGCAGTGCTGTAAAAAGCGGGAGAGTAGCCAAAAACATTCAGTACTTC	CSAVKSGRVAKNIQYF
TRBJ1-2	TRBV11-2	few	14	-	TGTGCCAGCACGTCACAGGGTTTCGGCTATGGCTACACCTTC	CASTSQGFGYGYTF
TRBJ2-3	TRBV20-1	-	14	-	TGCAGTGCTAGAGTGGGAGAAGGCACAGATACGCAGTATTTT	CSARVGEGTDTQYF
TRBJ2-5	TRBV27	few	14	-	TGTGCCAGCAGTTTAGGGGTGGCAGGGGAGACCCAGTACTTC	CASSLGVAGETQYF
TRBJ2-5	TRBV29-1	few	12	-	TGCAGCGCCGGGACTGCCATTGAGACCCAGTACTTC	CSAGTAIETQYF
TRBJ2-4	TRBV5-1	-	19	TRBD1	TGCGCCAGCAGCTTGGGGGACAGGGGCCAAAATTTAGCCAAAAACATTCAGTACTTC	CASSLGDRGQNLAKNIQYF
TRBJ2-2	TRBV5-1	many	16	-	TGCGCCAGCAGCTTCGGTGGGAGTATGAACACCGGGGAGCTGTTTTTT	CASSFGGSMNTGELFF
TRBJ2-2	TRBV9	-	15	-	TGTGCCAGCAGCGCCGCCGGGCCGAGCACCGGGGAGCTGTTTTTT	CASSAAGPSTGELFF
TRBJ2-5	TRBV3-1	few	14	TRBD2	TGTGCCAGCAATCTAGCGGGAGCAGGTGAGACCCAGTACTTC	CASNLAGAGETQYF
TRBJ2-1	TRBV20-1	-	17	-	TGCAGTGCCAGCCCCCCCAGCGGCCTCGAGGGTTACAATGAGCAGTTCTTC	CSASPPSGLEGYNEQFF
TRBJ2-2	TRBV11-2	-	13	-	TGTGCCAGCAGCTTCATAGACACCGGGGAGCTGTTTTTT	CASSFIDTGELFF
TRBJ2-5	TRBV29-1	few	14	-	TGCAGCGTTGAAGGGGCAACCGGTGGCGAGACCCAGTACTTC	CSVEGATGGETQYF